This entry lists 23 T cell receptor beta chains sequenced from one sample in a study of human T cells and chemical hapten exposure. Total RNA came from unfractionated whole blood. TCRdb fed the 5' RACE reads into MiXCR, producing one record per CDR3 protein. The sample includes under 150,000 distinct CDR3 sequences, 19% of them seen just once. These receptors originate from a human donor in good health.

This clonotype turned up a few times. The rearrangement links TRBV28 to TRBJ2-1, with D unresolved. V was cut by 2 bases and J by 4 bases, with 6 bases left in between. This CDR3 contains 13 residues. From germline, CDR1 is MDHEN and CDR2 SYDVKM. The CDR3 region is CASSLDAYNEQFF. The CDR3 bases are TGTGCCAGCAGTTTAGATGCTTACAATGAGCAGTTCTTC.

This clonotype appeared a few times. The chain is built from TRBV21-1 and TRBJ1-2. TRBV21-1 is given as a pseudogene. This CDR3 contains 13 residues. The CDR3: CASSKPVGEGYTF. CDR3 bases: TGTGCCAGCAGCAAACCGGTAGGGGAGGGCTACACCTTC.

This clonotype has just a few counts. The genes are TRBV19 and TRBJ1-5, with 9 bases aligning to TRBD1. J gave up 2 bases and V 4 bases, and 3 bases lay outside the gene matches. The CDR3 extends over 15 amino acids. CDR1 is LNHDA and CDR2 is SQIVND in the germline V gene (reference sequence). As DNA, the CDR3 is TGTGCCAGTAGTAGAGACAGGGGGGGCAATCAGCCCCAGCATTTT. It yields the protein CASSRDRGGNQPQHF.

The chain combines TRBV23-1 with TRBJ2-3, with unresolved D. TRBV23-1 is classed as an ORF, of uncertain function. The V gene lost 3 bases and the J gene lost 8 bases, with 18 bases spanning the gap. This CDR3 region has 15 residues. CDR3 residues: CASSHTRPCRVTQYF. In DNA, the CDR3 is TGCGCCAGCAGTCATACAAGGCCCTGCAGAGTTACGCAGTATTTT.

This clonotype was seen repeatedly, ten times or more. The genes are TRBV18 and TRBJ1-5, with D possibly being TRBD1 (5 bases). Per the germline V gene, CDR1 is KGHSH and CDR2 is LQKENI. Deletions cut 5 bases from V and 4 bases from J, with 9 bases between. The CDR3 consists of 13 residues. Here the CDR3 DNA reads TGTGCCAGCTCAGGGGACCTTAATCAGCCCCAGCATTTT. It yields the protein CASSGDLNQPQHF.

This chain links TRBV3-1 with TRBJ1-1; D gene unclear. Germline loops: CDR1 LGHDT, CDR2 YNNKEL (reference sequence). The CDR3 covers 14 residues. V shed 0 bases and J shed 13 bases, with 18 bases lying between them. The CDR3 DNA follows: TGTGCCAGCAGCCAAGATAAAGGCCGGAACAGAGGTTTCTTT. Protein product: CASSQDKGRNRGFF.

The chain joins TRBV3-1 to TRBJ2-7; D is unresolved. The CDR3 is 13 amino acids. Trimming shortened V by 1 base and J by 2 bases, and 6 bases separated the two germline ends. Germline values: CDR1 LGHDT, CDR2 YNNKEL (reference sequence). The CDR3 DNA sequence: TGTGCCAGCAGCCAAGGTTCCCCCTACGAGCAGTACTTC. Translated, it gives CASSQGSPYEQYF.

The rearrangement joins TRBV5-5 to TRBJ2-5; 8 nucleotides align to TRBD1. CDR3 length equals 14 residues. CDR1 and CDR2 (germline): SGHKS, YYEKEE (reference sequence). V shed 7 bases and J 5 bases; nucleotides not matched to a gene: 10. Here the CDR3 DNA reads TGTGCCAGCGGATTACCGGGACAGGCGGAGACCCAGTACTTC. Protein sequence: CASGLPGQAETQYF.

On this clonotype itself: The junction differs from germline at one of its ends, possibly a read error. This chain's CDR3 is CSVDGLSHEQYF. Written as DNA, the CDR3 is TGCAGCGTTGACGGCCTCTCCCACGAGCAGTACTTC. The chain combines TRBV29-1 with TRBJ2-7, with D hard to call. The CDR3 spans 12 residues. Germline CDR1 is SQVTM and CDR2 is ANQGSEA.

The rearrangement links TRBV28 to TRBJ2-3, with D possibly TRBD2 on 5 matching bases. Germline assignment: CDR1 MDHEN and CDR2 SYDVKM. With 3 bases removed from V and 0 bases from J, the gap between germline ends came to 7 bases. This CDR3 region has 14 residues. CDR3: CASSLRESTDTQYF. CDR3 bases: TGTGCCAGCAGTTTGAGGGAAAGCACAGATACGCAGTATTTT.

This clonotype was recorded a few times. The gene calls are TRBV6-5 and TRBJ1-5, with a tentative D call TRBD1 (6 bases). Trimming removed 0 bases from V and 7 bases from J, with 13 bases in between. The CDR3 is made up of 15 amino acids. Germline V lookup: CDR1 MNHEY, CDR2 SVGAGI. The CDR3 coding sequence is TGTGCCAGCAGTTACTCGCGCGGGGGCGGGCAGCCCCAGCATTTT. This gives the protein CASSYSRGGGQPQHF.

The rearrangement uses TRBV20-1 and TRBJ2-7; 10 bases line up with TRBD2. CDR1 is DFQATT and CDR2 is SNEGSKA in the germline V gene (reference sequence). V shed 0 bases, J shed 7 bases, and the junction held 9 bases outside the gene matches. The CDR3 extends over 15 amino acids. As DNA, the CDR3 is TGCAGTGCTAGAGATCAAGCGGGAGGGCCTTATGAGCAGTACTTC. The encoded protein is CSARDQAGGPYEQYF.

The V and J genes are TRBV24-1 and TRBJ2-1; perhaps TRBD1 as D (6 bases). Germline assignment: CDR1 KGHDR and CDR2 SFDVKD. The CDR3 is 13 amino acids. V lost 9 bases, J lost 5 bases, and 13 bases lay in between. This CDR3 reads CATGSRGNNEQFF. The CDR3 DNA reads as TGTGCCACCGGTTCGAGGGGGAACAATGAGCAGTTCTTC.

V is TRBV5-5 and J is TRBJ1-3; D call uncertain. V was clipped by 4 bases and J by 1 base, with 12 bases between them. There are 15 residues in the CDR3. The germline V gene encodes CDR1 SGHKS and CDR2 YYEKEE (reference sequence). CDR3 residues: CASSRLDSSGNTIYF. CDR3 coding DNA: TGTGCCAGCAGCCGGCTTGATTCTTCTGGAAACACCATATATTTT.

CDR3 coding DNA: TGTGCCAGCAGCCCTACGGGACGGCATTCATACTTC. This sequence encodes CASSPTGRHSYF. The J gene is TRBJ2-7, the V gene TRBV28; tentatively, D is TRBD1 or TRBD2 (5 bases each). CDR1 MDHEN and CDR2 SYDVKM come from the germline V gene. V lost 6 bases, J lost 13 bases, and 19 bases lay in between. The CDR3 runs 12 residues.

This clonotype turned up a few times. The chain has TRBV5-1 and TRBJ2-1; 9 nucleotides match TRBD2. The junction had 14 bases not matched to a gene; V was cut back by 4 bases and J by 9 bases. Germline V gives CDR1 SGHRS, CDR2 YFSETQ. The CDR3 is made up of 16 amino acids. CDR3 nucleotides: TGCGCCAGCAGCCCGAGGCTAGCGGGACCCCTTGGTGAGCAGTTCTTC. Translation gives CASSPRLAGPLGEQFF.

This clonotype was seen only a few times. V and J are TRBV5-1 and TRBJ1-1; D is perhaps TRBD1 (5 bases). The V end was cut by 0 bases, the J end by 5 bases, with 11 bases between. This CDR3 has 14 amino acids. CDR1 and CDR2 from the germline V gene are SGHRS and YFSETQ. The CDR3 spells CASSLEGYSTEAFF. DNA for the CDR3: TGCGCCAGCAGCTTGGAGGGGTACTCTACTGAAGCTTTCTTT. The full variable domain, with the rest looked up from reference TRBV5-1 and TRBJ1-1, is KAGVTQTPRYLIKTRGQQVTLSCSPISGHRSVSWYQQTPGQGLQFLFEYFSETQRNKGNFPGRFSGRQFSNSRSEMNVSTLELGDSALYLCASSLEGYSTEAFFGQGTRLTVV.

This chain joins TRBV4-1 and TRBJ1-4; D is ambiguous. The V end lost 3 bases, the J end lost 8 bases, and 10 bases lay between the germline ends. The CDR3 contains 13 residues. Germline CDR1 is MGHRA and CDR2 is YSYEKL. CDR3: CASSHPTGEKLFF. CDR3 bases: TGCGCCAGCAGCCACCCCACCGGCGAAAAACTGTTTTTT.

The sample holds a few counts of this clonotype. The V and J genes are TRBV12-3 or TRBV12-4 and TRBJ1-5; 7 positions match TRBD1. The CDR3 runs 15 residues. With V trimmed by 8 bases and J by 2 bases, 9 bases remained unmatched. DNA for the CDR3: TGTGCCAGCTCCCCCCCAGGGACAGGCAATCAGCCCCAGCATTTT. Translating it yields CASSPPGTGNQPQHF.

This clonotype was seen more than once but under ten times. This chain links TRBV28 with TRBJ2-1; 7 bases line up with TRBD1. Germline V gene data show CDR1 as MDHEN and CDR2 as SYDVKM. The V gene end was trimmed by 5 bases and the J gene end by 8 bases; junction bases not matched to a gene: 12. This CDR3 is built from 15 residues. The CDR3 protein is CASSPSGTVGYEQFF. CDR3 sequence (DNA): TGTGCCAGCAGTCCATCCGGGACAGTGGGGTATGAGCAGTTCTTC. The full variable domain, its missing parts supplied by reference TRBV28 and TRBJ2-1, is DVKVTQSSRYLVKRTGEKVFLECVQDMDHENMFWYRQDPGLGLRLIYFSYDVKMKEKGDIPEGYSVSREKKERFSLILESASTNQTSMYLCASSPSGTVGYEQFFGPGTRLTVL.

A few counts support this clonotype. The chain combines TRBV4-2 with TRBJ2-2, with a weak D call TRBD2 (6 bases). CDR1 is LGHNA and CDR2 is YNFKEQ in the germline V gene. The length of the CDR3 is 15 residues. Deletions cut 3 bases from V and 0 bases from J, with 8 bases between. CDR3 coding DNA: TGTGCCAGCAGCCAGCTAGCGTCGAACACCGGGGAGCTGTTTTTT. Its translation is CASSQLASNTGELFF.

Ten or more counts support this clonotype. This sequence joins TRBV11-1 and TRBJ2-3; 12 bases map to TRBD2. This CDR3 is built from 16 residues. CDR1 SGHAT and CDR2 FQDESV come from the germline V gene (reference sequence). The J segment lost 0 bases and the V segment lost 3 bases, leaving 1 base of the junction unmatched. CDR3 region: CASSLGLAGSTDTQYF. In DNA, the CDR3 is TGTGCCAGCAGCTTGGGACTAGCGGGCAGCACAGATACGCAGTATTTT.

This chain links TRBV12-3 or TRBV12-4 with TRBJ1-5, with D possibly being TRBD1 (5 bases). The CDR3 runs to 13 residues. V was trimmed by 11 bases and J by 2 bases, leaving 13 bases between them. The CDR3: CAGSRGGNQPQHF. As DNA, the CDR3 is TGTGCCGGATCCCGGGGGGGCAATCAGCCCCAGCATTTT.